This T cell receptor (beta chain) was obtained from a study of shared clonotypes between healthy human individuals. As for the study in general: Three plates were used per donor for CD4 naive, three for CD4 memory, two for CD8 naive and one for CD8 memory.

The count of this clone is one. Produced via immunoSEQ multiplex PCR; TCRdb's table is partial and in-frame only. The table lists some 650,000 clones, almost 97% of them singletons. Trimming cost V 7 bases and J 2 bases, with 9 bases left between them. The length of the CDR3 is 12 residues. CDR1 is MNHNS and CDR2 is SASEGT in the germline V gene. The sample taken for sequencing was naive CD4+ T cells sorted from blood. The subset denotes: CD45RA+ positively selected. V and J are TRBV6-1 and TRBJ2-7; D unclear. The TCR originated in a woman in her 30s in good health. In DNA form, the CDR3 reads TGTGCCAGCACTAAGGTCCCCTACGAGCAGTACTTC. It encodes CASTKVPYEQYF.